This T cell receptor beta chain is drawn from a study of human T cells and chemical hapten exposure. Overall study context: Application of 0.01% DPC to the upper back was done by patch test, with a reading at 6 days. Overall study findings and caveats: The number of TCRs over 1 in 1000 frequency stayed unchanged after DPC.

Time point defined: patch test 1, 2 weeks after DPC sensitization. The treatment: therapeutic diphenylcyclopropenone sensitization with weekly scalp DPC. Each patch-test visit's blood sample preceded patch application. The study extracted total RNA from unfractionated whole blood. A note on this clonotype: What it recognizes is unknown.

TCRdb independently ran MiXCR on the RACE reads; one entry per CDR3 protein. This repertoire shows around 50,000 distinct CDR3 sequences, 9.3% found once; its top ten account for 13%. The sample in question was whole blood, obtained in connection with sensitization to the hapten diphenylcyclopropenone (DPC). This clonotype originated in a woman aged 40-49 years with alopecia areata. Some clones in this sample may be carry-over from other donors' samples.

The CDR3 coding sequence is TGCAGCGCGACAGTGAACACTGAAGCTTTCTTT. Protein product: CSATVNTEAFF. The J gene is TRBJ1-1, the V gene TRBV29-1; a possible D gene is TRBD1 (5 bases). There are 11 residues in the CDR3. The germline V and J ends were trimmed by 7 bases and 0 bases, with 6 bases remaining between them. In germline, CDR1 is SQVTM, CDR2 ANQGSEA.